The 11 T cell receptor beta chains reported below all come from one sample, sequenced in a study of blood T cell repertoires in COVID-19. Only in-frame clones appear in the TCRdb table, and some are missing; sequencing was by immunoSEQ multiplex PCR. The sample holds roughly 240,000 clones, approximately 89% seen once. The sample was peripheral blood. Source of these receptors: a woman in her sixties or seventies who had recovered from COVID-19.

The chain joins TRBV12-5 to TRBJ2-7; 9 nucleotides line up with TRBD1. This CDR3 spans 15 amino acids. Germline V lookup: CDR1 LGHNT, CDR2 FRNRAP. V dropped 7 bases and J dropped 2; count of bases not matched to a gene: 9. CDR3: CASAFWTGEPYEQYF. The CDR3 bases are TGTGCTAGTGCCTTTTGGACAGGGGAGCCCTACGAGCAGTACTTC.

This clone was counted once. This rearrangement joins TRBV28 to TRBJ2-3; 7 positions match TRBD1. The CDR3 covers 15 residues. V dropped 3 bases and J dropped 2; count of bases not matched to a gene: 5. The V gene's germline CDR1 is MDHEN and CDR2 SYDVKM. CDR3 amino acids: CASSFPGQPTDTQYF. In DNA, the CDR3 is TGTGCCAGCAGTTTTCCGGGACAGCCCACAGATACGCAGTATTTT.

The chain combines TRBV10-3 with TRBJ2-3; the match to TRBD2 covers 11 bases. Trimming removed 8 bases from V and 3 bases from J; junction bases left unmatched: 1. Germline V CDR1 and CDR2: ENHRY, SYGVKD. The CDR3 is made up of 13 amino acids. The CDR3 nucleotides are TGTGCCATCCTAGCGGGGGGAACAGATACGCAGTATTTT. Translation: CAILAGGTDTQYF.

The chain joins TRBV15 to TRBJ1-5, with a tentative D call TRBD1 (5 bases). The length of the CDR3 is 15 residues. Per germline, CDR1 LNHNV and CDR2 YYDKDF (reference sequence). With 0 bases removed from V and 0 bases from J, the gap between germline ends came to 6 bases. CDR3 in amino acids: CATSRETVSNQPQHF. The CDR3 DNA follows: TGTGCCACCAGCAGAGAGACAGTTAGCAATCAGCCCCAGCATTTT.

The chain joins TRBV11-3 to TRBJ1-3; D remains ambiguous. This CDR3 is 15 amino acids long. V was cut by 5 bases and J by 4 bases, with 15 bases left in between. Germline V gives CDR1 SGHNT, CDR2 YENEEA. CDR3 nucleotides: TGTGCCAGCAGCGCGGCCCCGGCGAAAGGAAACACCATATATTTT. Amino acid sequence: CASSAAPAKGNTIYF.

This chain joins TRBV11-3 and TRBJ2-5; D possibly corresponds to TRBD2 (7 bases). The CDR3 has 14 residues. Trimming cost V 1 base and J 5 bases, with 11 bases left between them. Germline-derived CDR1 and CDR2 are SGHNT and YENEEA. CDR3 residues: CASSLGGGMETQYF. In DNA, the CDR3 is TGTGCCAGCAGCTTAGGGGGGGGCATGGAGACCCAGTACTTC.

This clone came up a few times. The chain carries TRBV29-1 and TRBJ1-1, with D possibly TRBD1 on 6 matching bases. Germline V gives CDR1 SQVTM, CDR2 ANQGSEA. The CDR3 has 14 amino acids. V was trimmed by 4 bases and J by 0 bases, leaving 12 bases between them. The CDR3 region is CSVGWGHLNTEAFF. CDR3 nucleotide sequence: TGCAGCGTTGGGTGGGGACACTTGAACACTGAAGCTTTCTTT.

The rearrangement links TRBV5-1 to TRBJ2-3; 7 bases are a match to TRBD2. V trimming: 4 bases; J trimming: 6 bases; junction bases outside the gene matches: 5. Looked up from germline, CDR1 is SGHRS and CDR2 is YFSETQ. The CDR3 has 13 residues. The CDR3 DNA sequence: TGCGCCAGCAGCGCTCGGGGGGATGATACGCAGTATTTT. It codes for CASSARGDDTQYF.

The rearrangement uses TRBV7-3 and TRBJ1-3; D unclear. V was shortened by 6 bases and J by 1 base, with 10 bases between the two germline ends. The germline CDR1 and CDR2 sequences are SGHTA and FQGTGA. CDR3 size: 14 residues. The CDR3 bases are TGTGCCAGCAGTCCTGCGGGGTCTGGAAACACCATATATTTT. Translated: CASSPAGSGNTIYF.

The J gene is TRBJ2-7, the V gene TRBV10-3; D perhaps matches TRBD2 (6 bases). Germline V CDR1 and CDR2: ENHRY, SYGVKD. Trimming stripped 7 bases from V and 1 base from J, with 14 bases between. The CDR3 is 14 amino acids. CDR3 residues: CAINPEGRSYEQYF. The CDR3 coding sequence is TGTGCCATCAATCCCGAAGGGAGGTCCTACGAGCAGTACTTC.

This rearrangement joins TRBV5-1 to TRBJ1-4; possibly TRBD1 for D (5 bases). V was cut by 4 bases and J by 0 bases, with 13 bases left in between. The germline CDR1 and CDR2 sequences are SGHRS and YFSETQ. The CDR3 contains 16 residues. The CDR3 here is CASSRGGGATNEKLFF. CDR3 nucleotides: TGCGCCAGCAGCCGGGGCGGGGGTGCAACTAATGAAAAACTGTTTTTT.